This T cell receptor (beta chain) appears in the sequencing data of a study of blood T cell repertoires in COVID-19. For the study at large: COVID-19 samples from acute and convalescent phases originated in the United States, Italy and Spain. From T cells, B-cell-depleted T cells, or PBMCs came the material, which was cDNA or gDNA.

Original data processing: Reference gene primer amplification yielded estimated nucleated cell counts. Measured with immunoSEQ multiplex PCR; TCRdb has only the in-frame clones, and not every one. The DNA was the basis for D and trimming; V, J and clone size are from that table. The table includes under 250,000 clones, about 88% detected once. V lost 6 bases and J 4 bases, leaving 18 bases between the germline ends. CDR3 size: 15 residues. The germline V gene encodes CDR1 KGHSH and CDR2 LQKENI. The sequence derives from a woman aged 40 to 50 with acute or convalescent COVID-19. This chain connects TRBV18 to TRBJ1-2; D remains unclear. Sequenced: peripheral blood. Written as DNA, the CDR3 is TGTGCCAGCTCGTCAACCGGGTTGTCCATCTATGGCTACACCTTC. Translated: CASSSTGLSIYGYTF.